The clone carrying this T cell receptor (beta chain) was recorded once. The data were obtained in a study of blood T cell repertoires in COVID-19. Background on the study: Italy, Spain and the United States were the sources of the convalescent and acute COVID-19 samples.

Some clones are missing from TCRdb's copy, which holds only in-frame ones; the method was immunoSEQ multiplex PCR. The table has some 300,000 clones, around nine tenths seen once. CDR1 MGHRA and CDR2 YSYEKL come from the germline V gene. The CDR3 extends over 16 amino acids. The V end was cut by 0 bases, the J end by 0 bases, with 9 bases between. This chain connects TRBV4-1 to TRBJ1-5; unclear D gene. Specimen: peripheral blood. The receptor was isolated from a man between 65 and 85 years old with acute or convalescent COVID-19. CDR3 sequence: CASSQEIAYSNQPQHF. As DNA, the CDR3 is TGCGCCAGCAGCCAAGAGATAGCTTATAGCAATCAGCCCCAGCATTTT.